One sample yielded the 20 T cell receptor beta chains listed below, sequenced in a study of T cells in localized non-small cell lung cancer. TCRdb keeps only in-frame clones here, not all; method: immunoSEQ multiplex PCR. Of 100,000 or so clones in the sample, more than 75% were seen once. Sequences were derived from PBMCs, sampled before any cancer treatment. These receptor sequences come from a woman aged 40-69 years with stage II squamous cell lung carcinoma.

The rearrangement links TRBV5-6 to TRBJ2-5; TRBD1 aligns across 7 bases. Trimming cost V 5 bases and J 3 bases; bases outside gene matches: 10. From germline, CDR1 is SGHDT and CDR2 YYEEEE. The CDR3 is 15 amino acids. Written as DNA, the CDR3 is TGTGCCAGCAGATCGGGACAGCCCAAGGAAGAGACCCAGTACTTC. Amino acids: CASRSGQPKEETQYF. The whole variable domain, filled in from reference TRBV5-6 and TRBJ2-5, reads DAGVTQSPTHLIKTRGQQVTLRCSPKSGHDTVSWYQQALGQGPQFIFQYYEEEERQRGNFPDRFSGHQFPNYSSELNVNALLLGDSALYLCASRSGQPKEETQYFGPGTRLLVL.

CDR3 in DNA: TGTGCCAGCAGTTACCTTCGGTCCTCGGGGTCCCTCGGCTACACCTTC. Translated, it gives CASSYLRSSGSLGYTF. V gene TRBV6-6 combines with J gene TRBJ1-2; D is ambiguous. V lost 2 bases and J 8 bases, leaving 21 bases between the germline ends. Per the germline V gene, CDR1 is MNHNY and CDR2 is SVGAGI (reference sequence). The CDR3 length is 16 residues.

This chain joins TRBV4-1 and TRBJ2-7; D unresolved. The CDR3 spans 13 residues. V dropped 1 base and J dropped 5 bases, with 9 bases sitting between them. Germline assignment: CDR1 MGHRA and CDR2 YSYEKL. The chain's CDR3 is CASSQAPLDEQYF. For the CDR3, the DNA is TGCGCCAGCAGCCAAGCCCCCCTGGACGAGCAGTACTTC.

V and J are TRBV5-4 and TRBJ2-1, with 12 bases fitting TRBD2. The CDR3 consists of 14 residues. The germline gives CDR1 SGHNT, CDR2 YYREEE (reference sequence). V lost 4 bases and J lost 7; bases outside the gene matches: 3. CDR3 sequence (DNA): TGTGCCAGCAGCGTGGGACTAGCGGGTAATGAGCAGTTCTTC. It specifies CASSVGLAGNEQFF.

The V and J genes are TRBV27 and TRBJ1-2, with D possibly being TRBD1 (5 bases). Germline V gene data show CDR1 as MNHEY and CDR2 as SMNVEV (reference sequence). V was cut by 2 bases and J by 0 bases, with 19 bases left in between. CDR3 length: 18 residues. CDR3 sequence reads: CASSLLWRGEPANYGYTF. The CDR3 nucleotides read TGTGCCAGCAGTTTACTCTGGAGGGGTGAACCAGCTAACTATGGCTACACCTTC.

V gene TRBV11-2 combines with J gene TRBJ1-2; D possibly corresponds to TRBD1 (5 bases). The CDR3 loop spans 15 amino acids. Germline values: CDR1 SGHAT, CDR2 FQNNGV. Deletions cut 4 bases from V and 3 bases from J, with 15 bases between. Here the CDR3 DNA reads TGTGCCAGCAGCTCCGCCCGGGACGCATACTATGGCTACACCTTC. This sequence encodes CASSSARDAYYGYTF.

This chain uses TRBV6-6 with TRBJ1-5, with TRBD1 identical over 7 bases. In germline, CDR1 is MNHNY, CDR2 SVGAGI (reference sequence). The trim removed 4 bases at V and 5 bases at J, leaving 2 bases unmatched. CDR3 size: 13 residues. The CDR3 DNA sequence: TGTGCCAGCAGTTGGGACAGCGATCAGCCCCAGCATTTT. It encodes CASSWDSDQPQHF.

The J gene is TRBJ1-5, the V gene TRBV19, with TRBD1 matching 7 bases. Germline-derived CDR1 and CDR2 are LNHDA and SQIVND (reference sequence). The CDR3 length is 15 residues. V was pared by 7 bases and J by 0 bases, with 6 bases of the junction left unmatched. The CDR3: CASTLGTVSNQPQHF. As DNA, the CDR3 is TGTGCCAGTACCCTGGGGACAGTTAGCAATCAGCCCCAGCATTTT.

The chain uses TRBV5-1 and TRBJ2-1, with 7 nucleotides matching TRBD2. The CDR3 is 13 amino acids. Germline V gives CDR1 SGHRS, CDR2 YFSETQ. J was trimmed by 10 bases and V by 0 bases; bases with no gene match: 4. The CDR3 DNA is TGCGCCAGCAGCTTGGGAGGGAGGGTGGAGCAGTTCTTC. This codes for CASSLGGRVEQFF.

The chain joins TRBV2 to TRBJ2-5; D possibly uses TRBD1 or TRBD2 (5 bases each). The J call may not be correct, given that the DNA end is closer to TRBJ2-7. This CDR3 spans 13 amino acids. CDR1 is SNHLY and CDR2 is FYNNEI in the germline V gene. This chain's CDR3 is CASGGVGTYEQYF. CDR3 in DNA: TGTGCCAGCGGGGGAGTGGGGACCTACGAGCAGTACTTC.

This chain links TRBV19 with TRBJ2-1, with 10 bases lining up with TRBD2. The CDR3 loop spans 13 amino acids. The V gene's germline CDR1 is LNHDA and CDR2 SQIVND (reference sequence). Unmatched junction bases numbered 3, after V lost 6 bases and J lost 7 bases. CDR3 protein: CASRASGSNEQFF. CDR3 nucleotide sequence: TGTGCCAGTAGGGCTAGCGGGAGTAATGAGCAGTTCTTC.

The chain couples TRBV6-5 to TRBJ2-1; possible D gene TRBD1, 5 bases. Germline V gene sequence: CDR1 MNHEY, CDR2 SVGAGI. Deletions cut 6 bases from V and 5 bases from J, with 8 bases between. The CDR3 length is 12 residues. The CDR3 region has the DNA TGTGCCAGCAGGCTAGGGGACAATGAGCAGTTCTTC. Translated: CASRLGDNEQFF.

The V call is TRBV11-2, the J call TRBJ1-1; the D is unclear. The CDR3 totals 13 residues. The V end was cut by 5 bases, the J end by 3 bases, with 10 bases between. Germline V CDR1 and CDR2: SGHAT, FQNNGV. The DNA of the CDR3 is TGTGCCAGCAGCCCCCTCGGATACACTGAAGCTTTCTTT. It encodes CASSPLGYTEAFF.

This clone was detected once. The CDR3 bases are TGTGCCAGCAGCCCCATTGGGGTTAAAGAGACCCAGTACTTC. Amino acid sequence: CASSPIGVKETQYF. J is TRBJ2-5 and V is TRBV5-4, with D hard to call. Germline loops: CDR1 SGHNT, CDR2 YYREEE (reference sequence). V was cut by 4 bases and J by 3 bases, with 13 bases left in between. The CDR3 extends over 14 amino acids.

The V and J genes are TRBV29-1 and TRBJ1-2, with 10 bases identical to TRBD1. The CDR3 consists of 15 residues. The germline V gene has CDR1 SQVTM and CDR2 ANQGSEA. The junction had 8 bases not matched to a gene; V was cut back by 7 bases and J by 0 bases. CDR3 sequence: CSAGDRGWPNYGYTF. The CDR3, as DNA: TGCAGCGCGGGGGACAGGGGCTGGCCTAACTATGGCTACACCTTC. The variable domain in full, completed from reference TRBV29-1 and TRBJ1-2, reads SAVISQKPSRDICQRGTSLTIQCQVDSQVTMMFWYRQQPGQSLTLIATANQGSEATYESGFVIDKFPISRPNLTFSTLTVSNMSPEDSSIYLCSAGDRGWPNYGYTFGSGTRLTVV.

The gene calls are TRBV4-1 and TRBJ1-2, with D uncertain. The CDR3 loop spans 13 amino acids. V was trimmed by 4 bases and J by 1 base, leaving 7 bases between them. Germline V gives CDR1 MGHRA, CDR2 YSYEKL. CDR3 protein: CASSPQVNYGYTF. The CDR3 region has the DNA TGCGCCAGCAGCCCGCAGGTTAACTATGGCTACACCTTC.

In DNA, the CDR3 is TGTGCCAGCAGGGGGATCATTCTCCCCACCAATGAGCAGTTCTTC. The encoded protein is CASRGIILPTNEQFF. The chain links TRBV28 to TRBJ2-1; D is ambiguous. V dropped 6 bases and J dropped 6 bases, with 18 bases sitting between them. Germline loops: CDR1 MDHEN, CDR2 SYDVKM. The CDR3 extends over 15 amino acids.

The chain is built from TRBV5-1 and TRBJ2-2, with TRBD2 identical over 10 bases. The CDR3 covers 18 residues. The ends lost 0 bases at V and 2 bases at J; junction bases unmatched: 7. Germline V lookup: CDR1 SGHRS, CDR2 YFSETQ. For the CDR3, the DNA is TGCGCCAGCAGCTTGGTAGCGGGAGGTATAGTTAACACCGGGGAGCTGTTTTTT. This codes for CASSLVAGGIVNTGELFF. The full variable domain, with the rest looked up from reference TRBV5-1 and TRBJ2-2, is KAGVTQTPRYLIKTRGQQVTLSCSPISGHRSVSWYQQTPGQGLQFLFEYFSETQRNKGNFPGRFSGRQFSNSRSEMNVSTLELGDSALYLCASSLVAGGIVNTGELFFGEGSRLTVL.

The CDR3 protein is CASSQQGRNNSPLHF. The CDR3 DNA reads TGTGCCAGCAGCCAGCAGGGGAGGAATAATTCACCCCTCCACTTT. V is TRBV27 and J is TRBJ1-6, with D possibly TRBD1 on 6 matching bases. Germline V gene lookup returns CDR1 MNHEY and CDR2 SMNVEV (reference sequence). Between the trimmed V and J ends, which lost 6 bases and 5 bases, there was a span of 14 bases. This CDR3 comprises 15 residues.

This chain joins TRBV28 and TRBJ1-6; unclear D gene. Germline assignment: CDR1 MDHEN and CDR2 SYDVKM. V was trimmed by 4 bases and J by 12 bases, leaving 13 bases between them. The CDR3 is made up of 13 amino acids. DNA for the CDR3: TGTGCCAGCAGTTCCCCACAGAGGGAACCCCTCCACTTT. It is translated as CASSSPQREPLHF.